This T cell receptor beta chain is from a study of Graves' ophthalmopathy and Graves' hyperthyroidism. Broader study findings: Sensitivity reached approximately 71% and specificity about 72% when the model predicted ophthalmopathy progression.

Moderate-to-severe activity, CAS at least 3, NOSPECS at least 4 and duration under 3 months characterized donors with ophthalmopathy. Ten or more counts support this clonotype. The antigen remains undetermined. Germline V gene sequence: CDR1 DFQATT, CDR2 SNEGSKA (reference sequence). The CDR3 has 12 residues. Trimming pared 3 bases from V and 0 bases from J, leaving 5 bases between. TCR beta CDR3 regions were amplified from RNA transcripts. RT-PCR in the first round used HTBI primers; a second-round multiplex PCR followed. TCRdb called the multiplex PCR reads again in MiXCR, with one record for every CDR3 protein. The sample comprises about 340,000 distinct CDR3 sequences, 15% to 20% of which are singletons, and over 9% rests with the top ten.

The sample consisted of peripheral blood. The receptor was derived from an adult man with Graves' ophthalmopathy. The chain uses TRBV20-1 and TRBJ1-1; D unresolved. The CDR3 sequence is CSASIMNTEAFF. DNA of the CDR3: TGCAGTGCTAGTATCATGAACACTGAAGCTTTCTTT.